These 3 T cell receptor beta chains originate from one sample sequenced in a study of CD4+ T cells in melanoma. Repertoires were generated with immunoSEQ multiplex PCR, while TCRdb's copy carries only in-frame clones and drops some. The sample comprises about 110,000 clones, around 92% of which are singletons, and 3.3% rests with the top ten. The sequenced sample was peripheral blood. All receptors derive from a human donor with melanoma.

The rearrangement joins TRBV5-1 to TRBJ1-4, with 8 bases aligning to TRBD1. CDR1 is SGHRS, CDR2 YFSETQ, per germline. The ends lost 0 bases at V and 0 bases at J; junction bases unmatched: 4. The CDR3 sequence is 17 residues long. The CDR3 loop is CASSLGTGFTTNEKLFF. The CDR3 DNA reads as TGCGCCAGCAGCTTGGGGACAGGGTTCACAACTAATGAAAAACTGTTTTTT. The complete variable domain, with remaining parts taken from reference TRBV5-1 and TRBJ1-4, reads KAGVTQTPRYLIKTRGQQVTLSCSPISGHRSVSWYQQTPGQGLQFLFEYFSETQRNKGNFPGRFSGRQFSNSRSEMNVSTLELGDSALYLCASSLGTGFTTNEKLFFGSGTQLSVL.

This chain joins TRBV6-1 and TRBJ1-5; possible D gene TRBD1, 6 bases. V was shortened by 11 bases and J by 1 base, with 15 bases between the two germline ends. The length of the CDR3 is 14 residues. From germline, CDR1 is MNHNS and CDR2 SASEGT. CDR3 region: CAGRTVGSNQPQHF. DNA for the CDR3: TGTGCCGGACGGACAGTGGGAAGCAATCAGCCCCAGCATTTT.

The chain links TRBV5-1 to TRBJ1-1; 9 nucleotides align to TRBD1. The CDR3 is 15 residues long. Germline V gene data show CDR1 as SGHRS and CDR2 as YFSETQ. V lost 4 bases, J lost 5 bases, and 9 bases stayed unmatched. Here the CDR3 reads CASSLLPGQGTEAFF. The CDR3 DNA is TGCGCCAGCAGCCTTTTACCGGGACAGGGAACTGAAGCTTTCTTT. The variable domain in full, with the rest retrieved from reference TRBV5-1 and TRBJ1-1, is KAGVTQTPRYLIKTRGQQVTLSCSPISGHRSVSWYQQTPGQGLQFLFEYFSETQRNKGNFPGRFSGRQFSNSRSEMNVSTLELGDSALYLCASSLLPGQGTEAFFGQGTRLTVV.